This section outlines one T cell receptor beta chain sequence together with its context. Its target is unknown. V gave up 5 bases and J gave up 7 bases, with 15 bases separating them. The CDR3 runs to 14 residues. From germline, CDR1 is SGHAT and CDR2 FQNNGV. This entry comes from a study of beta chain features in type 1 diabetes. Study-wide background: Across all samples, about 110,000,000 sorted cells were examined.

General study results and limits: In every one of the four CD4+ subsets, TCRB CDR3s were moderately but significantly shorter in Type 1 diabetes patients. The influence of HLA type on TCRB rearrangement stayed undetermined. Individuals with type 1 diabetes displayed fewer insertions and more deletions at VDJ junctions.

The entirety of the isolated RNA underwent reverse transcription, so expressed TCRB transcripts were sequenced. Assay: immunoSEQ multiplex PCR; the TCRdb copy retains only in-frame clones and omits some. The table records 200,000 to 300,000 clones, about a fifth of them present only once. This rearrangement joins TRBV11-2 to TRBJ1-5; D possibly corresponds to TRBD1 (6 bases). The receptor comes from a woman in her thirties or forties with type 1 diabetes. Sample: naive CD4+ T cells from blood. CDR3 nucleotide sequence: TGTGCCAGCAGCCTACAGGGCACGGGGCAGCCCCAGCATTTT. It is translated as CASSLQGTGQPQHF.